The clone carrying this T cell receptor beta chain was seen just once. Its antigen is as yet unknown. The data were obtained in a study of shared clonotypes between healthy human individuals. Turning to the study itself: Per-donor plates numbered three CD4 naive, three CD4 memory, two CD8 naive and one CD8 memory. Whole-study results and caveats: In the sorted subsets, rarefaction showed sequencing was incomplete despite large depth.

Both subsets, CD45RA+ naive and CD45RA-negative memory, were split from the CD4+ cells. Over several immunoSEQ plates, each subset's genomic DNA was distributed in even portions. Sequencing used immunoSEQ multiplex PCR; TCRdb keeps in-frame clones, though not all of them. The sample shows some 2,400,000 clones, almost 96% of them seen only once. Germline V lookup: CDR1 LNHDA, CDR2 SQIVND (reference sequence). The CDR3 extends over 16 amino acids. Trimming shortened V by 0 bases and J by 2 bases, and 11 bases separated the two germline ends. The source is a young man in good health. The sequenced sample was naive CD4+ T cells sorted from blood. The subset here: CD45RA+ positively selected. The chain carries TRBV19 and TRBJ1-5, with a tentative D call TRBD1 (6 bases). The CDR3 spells CASSIEGALGNQPQHF. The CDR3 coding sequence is TGTGCCAGTAGTATAGAGGGGGCCTTGGGCAATCAGCCCCAGCATTTT.